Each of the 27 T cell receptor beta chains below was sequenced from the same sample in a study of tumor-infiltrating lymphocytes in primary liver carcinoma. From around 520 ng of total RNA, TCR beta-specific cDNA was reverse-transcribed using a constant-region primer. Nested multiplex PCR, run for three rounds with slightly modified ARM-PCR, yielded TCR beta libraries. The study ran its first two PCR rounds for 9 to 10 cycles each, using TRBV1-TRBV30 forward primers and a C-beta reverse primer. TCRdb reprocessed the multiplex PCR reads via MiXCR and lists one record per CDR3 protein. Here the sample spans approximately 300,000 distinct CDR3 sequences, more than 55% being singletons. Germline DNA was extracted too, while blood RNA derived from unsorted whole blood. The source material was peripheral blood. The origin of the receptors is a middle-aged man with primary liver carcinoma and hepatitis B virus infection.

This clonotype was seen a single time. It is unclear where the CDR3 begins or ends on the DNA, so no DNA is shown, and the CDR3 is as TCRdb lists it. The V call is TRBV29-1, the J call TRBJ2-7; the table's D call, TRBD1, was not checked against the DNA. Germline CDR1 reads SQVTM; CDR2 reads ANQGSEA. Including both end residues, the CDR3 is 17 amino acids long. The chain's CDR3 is CSVEGWGQGASRYEHHF.

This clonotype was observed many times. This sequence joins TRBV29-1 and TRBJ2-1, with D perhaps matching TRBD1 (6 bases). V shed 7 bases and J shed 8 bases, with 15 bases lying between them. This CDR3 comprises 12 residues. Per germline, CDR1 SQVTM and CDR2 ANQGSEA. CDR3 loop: CSAQQGLDEQFF. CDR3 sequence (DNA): TGCAGCGCCCAACAGGGATTGGATGAGCAGTTCTTC.

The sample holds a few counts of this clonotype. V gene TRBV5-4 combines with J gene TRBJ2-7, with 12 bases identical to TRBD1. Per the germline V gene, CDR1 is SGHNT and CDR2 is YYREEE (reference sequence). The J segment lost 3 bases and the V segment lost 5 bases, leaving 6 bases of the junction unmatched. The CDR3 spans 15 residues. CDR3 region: CASSSGTGGLYEQYF. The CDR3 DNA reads TGTGCCAGCAGTTCCGGGACAGGGGGCCTCTACGAGCAGTACTTC.

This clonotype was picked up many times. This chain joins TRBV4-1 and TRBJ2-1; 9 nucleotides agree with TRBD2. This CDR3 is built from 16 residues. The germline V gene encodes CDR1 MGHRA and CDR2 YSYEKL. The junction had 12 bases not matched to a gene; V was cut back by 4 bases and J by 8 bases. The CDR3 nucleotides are TGCGCCAGCAGCCTTACTGGGCTAGCGGGGTCAGATGAGCAGTTCTTC. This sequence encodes CASSLTGLAGSDEQFF.

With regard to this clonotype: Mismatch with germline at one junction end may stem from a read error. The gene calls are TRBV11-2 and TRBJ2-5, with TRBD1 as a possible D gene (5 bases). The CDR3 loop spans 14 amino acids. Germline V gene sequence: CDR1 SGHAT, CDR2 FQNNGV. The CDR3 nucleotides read TGTGTCAGCAGCCCAAACCAGGGTTCTGAGACCCAGTACTTC. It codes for CVSSPNQGSETQYF.

The CDR3 DNA reads as TGCAGCGTTGAACGGGGAGGGGGTTGGCCCCAAGAGACCCAGTACTTC. Protein product: CSVERGGGWPQETQYF. V gene TRBV29-1 combines with J gene TRBJ2-5; TRBD2 might be the D (7 bases). The CDR3 covers 16 residues. Germline values: CDR1 SQVTM, CDR2 ANQGSEA. V was pared by 2 bases and J by 1 base, with 17 bases between. Variable domain in full (rest from reference TRBV29-1 and TRBJ2-5): SAVISQKPSRDICQRGTSLTIQCQVDSQVTMMFWYRQQPGQSLTLIATANQGSEATYESGFVIDKFPISRPNLTFSTLTVSNMSPEDSSIYLCSVERGGGWPQETQYFGPGTRLLVL.

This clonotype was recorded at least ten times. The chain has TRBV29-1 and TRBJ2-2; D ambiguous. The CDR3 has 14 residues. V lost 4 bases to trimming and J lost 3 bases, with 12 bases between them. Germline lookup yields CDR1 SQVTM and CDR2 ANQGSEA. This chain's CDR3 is CSVARAIDTGELFF. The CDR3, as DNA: TGCAGCGTTGCAAGGGCTATCGACACCGGGGAGCTGTTTTTT.

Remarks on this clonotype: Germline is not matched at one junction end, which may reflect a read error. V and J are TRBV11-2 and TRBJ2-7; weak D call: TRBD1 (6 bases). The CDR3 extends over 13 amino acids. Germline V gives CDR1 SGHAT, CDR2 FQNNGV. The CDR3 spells CASTLEKGDEQYF. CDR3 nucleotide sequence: TGTGCCAGCACCTTAGAGAAGGGGGACGAGCAGTACTTC.

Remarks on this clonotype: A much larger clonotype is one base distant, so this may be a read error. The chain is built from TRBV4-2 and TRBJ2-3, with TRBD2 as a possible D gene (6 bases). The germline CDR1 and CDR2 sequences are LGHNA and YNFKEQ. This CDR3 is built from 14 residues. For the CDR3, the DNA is TGTGCCAGCAGTCCGAGCGGGCGCACAAATACGCAGTATTTT. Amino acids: CASSPSGRTNTQYF.

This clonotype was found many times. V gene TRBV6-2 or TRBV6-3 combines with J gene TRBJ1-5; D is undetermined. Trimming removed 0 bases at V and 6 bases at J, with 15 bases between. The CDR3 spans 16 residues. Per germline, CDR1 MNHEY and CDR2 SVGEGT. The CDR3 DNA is TGTGCCAGCAGTTACTCCTTCTCGGGTTCCGCTCAGCCCCAGCATTTT. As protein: CASSYSFSGSAQPQHF.

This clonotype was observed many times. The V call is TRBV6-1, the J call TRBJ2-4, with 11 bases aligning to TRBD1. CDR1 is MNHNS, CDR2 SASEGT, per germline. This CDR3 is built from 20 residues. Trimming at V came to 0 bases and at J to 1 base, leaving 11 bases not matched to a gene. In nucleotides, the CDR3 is TGTGCCAGCAGTGAAGCTTGGGGGACAGGGGGTTCCTTGGCCAAAAACATTCAGTACTTC. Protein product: CASSEAWGTGGSLAKNIQYF.

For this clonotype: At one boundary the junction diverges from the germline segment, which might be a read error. The CDR3 protein is CAGSTSPGTEAFF. The CDR3 DNA reads TGTGCCGGTAGTACTTCTCCGGGAACTGAAGCTTTCTTT. This chain uses TRBV19 with TRBJ1-1; D not certain. The germline V gene encodes CDR1 LNHDA and CDR2 SQIVND (reference sequence). The CDR3 length is 13 residues.

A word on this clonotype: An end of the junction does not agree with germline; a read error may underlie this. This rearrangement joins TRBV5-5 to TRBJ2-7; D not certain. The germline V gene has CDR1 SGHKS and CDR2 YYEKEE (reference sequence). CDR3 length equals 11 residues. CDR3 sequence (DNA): TGTGCCAACAGCTTCCGGGACGAGCAGTACTTC. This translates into CANSFRDEQYF. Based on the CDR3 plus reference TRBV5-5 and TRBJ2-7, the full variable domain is DAGVTQSPTHLIKTRGQQVTLRCSPISGHKSVSWYQQVLGQGPQFIFQYYEKEERGRGNFPDRFSARQFPNYSSELNVNALLLGDSALYLCANSFRDEQYFGPGTRLTVT.

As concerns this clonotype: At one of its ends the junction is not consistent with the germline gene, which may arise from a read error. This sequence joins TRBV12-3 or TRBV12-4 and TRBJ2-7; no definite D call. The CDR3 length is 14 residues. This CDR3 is CASNLVDSSYEQHF. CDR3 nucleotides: TGTGCCAGCAATTTAGTCGACTCCAGCTACGAGCAGCACTTC.

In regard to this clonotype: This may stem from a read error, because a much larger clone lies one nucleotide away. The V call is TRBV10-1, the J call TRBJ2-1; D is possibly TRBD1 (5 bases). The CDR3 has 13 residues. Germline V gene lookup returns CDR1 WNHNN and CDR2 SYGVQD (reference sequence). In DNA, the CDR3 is TGCGCCAGCAGTGAGCCCGACAGAGCTGAGCTGTTCTTC. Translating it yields CASSEPDRAELFF.

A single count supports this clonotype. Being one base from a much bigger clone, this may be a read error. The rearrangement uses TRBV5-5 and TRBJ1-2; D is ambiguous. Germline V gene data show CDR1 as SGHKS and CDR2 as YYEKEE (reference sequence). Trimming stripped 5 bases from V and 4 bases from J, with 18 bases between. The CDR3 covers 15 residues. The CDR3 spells CASRPICDYLYGYTF. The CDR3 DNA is TGTGCCAGCAGGCCAATTTGTGATTACCTCTATGGCTACACCTTC.

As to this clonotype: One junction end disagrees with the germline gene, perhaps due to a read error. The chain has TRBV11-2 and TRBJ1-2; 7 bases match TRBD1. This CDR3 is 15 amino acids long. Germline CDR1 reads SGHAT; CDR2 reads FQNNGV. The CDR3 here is CDSSLVRQGVTGYTF. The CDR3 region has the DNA TGTGACAGCAGCTTAGTAAGACAGGGTGTAACGGGCTACACCTTC.

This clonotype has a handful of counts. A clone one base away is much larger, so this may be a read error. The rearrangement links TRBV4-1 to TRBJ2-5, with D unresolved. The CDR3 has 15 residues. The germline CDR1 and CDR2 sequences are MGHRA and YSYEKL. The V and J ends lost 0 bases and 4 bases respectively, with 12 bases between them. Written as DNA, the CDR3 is TGCGCCAGCAGCCAAGATCGGAAAACCCTAGAGACCCAGTACTTC. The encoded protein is CASSQDRKTLETQYF.

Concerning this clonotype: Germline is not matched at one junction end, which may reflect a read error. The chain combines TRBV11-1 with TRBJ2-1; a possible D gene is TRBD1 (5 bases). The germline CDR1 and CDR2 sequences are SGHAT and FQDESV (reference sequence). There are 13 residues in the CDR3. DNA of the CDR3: TGCGCCGGCAGTTCCCTGGGGCGGAATGAGCAGTTCTTC. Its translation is CAGSSLGRNEQFF. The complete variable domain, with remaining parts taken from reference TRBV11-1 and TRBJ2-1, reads EAEVAQSPRYKITEKSQAVAFWCDPISGHATLYWYRQILGQGPELLVQFQDESVVDDSQLPKDRFSAERLKGVDSTLKIQPAELGDSAMYLCAGSSLGRNEQFFGPGTRLTVL.

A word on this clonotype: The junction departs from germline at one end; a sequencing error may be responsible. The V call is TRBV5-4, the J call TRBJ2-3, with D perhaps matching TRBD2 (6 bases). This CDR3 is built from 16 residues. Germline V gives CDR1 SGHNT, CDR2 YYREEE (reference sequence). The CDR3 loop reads CASSSRIASVLDMQYF. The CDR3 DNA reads TGTGCCAGCAGCTCCCGTATTGCTAGCGTCTTGGATATGCAGTATTTT.

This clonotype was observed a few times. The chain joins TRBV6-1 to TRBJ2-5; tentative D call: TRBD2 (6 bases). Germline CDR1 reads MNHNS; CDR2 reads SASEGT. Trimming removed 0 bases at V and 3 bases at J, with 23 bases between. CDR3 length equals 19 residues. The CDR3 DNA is TGTGCCAGCAGTGAAGCGCTGGGGGGAGGATGGAGTCCAGAAGAGACCCAGTACTTC. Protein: CASSEALGGGWSPEETQYF.

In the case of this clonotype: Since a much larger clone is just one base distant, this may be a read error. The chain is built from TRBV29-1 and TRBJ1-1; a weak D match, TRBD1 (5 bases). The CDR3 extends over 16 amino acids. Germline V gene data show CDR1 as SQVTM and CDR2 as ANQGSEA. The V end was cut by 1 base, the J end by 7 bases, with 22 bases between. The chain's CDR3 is CSVEGPGGGGVGEAFF. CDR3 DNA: TGCAGCGTTGAAGGTCCCGGGGGTGGAGGAGTCGGTGAAGCTTTCTTT.

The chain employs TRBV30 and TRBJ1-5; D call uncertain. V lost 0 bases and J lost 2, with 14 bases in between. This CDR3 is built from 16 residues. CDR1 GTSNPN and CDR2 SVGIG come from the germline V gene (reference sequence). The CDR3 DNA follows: TGTGCCTGGAGTGTCGGGCTGCCCGGACGCAATCAGCCCCAGCATTTT. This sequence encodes CAWSVGLPGRNQPQHF.

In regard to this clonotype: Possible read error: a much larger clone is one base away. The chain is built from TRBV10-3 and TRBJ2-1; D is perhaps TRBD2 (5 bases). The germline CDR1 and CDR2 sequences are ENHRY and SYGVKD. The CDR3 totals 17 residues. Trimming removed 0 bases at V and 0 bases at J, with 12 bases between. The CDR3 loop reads CAISESGSASSYNEQFF. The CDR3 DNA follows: TGTGCCATCAGTGAGTCGGGTAGCGCGAGCTCCTACAATGAGCAGTTCTTC.

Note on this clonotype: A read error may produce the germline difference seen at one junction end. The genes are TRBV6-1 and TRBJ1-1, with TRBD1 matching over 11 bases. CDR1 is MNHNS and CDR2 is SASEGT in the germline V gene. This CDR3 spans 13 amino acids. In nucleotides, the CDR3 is TGTGCCAGCCTCAGGACAGGGGGCACTGAAGCGTTCTTT. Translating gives CASLRTGGTEAFF.

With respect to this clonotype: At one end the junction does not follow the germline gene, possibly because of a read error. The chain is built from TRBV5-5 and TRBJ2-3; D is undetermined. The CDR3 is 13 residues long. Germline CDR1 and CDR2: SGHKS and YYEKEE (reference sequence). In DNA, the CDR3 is TGTGCCAGCAGCTTGAGAAGCATAGATACGCAGTATTTT. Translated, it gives CASSLRSIDTQYF.

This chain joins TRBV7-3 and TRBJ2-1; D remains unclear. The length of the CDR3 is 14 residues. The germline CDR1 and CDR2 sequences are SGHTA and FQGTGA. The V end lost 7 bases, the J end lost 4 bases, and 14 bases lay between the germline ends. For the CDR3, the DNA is TGTGCCAGCAAAGGGCTAAAGATTTACAATGAGCAGTTCTTC. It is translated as CASKGLKIYNEQFF. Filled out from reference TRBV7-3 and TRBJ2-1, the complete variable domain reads GAGVSQTPSNKVTEKGKYVELRCDPISGHTALYWYRQSLGQGPEFLIYFQGTGAADDSGLPNDRFFAVRPEGSVSTLKIQRTERGDSAVYLCASKGLKIYNEQFFGPGTRLTVL.